The entry that follows covers one T cell receptor (beta chain) sequence. This clonotype came up a few times. Its antigen is currently not known. A much larger clone lies a single base off, so this may be a read error. The entry originates in a study of T-cell memory formation after mild COVID-19 (dated by TCRdb to the early 2020s). Describing the broader study: TCR sequence clusters from the two donors were largely donor specific. Longitudinal TCRalpha and TCRbeta repertoire sequencing tracked T-cell clones expanding and contracting after mild COVID-19 in two donors. The cohort comprised two young, previously healthy adult volunteers, one female and one male. Points the paper makes about the study in general: Whether the second-wave clones peaking on day 37 were SARS-CoV-2 specific was not confirmed. Balanced CD4/CD8 phenotypes were observed for clones contracting from day 15 to 85, whereas a bias towards CD4+ was observed for a second wave of clones expanding from day 15 to 37. Only two mild cases were covered by the study, and larger cohorts that include severe cases with pre-infection samples were considered necessary. Some responding clones were found in pre-infection memory, which suggests that pre-existing cross-reactive memory T cells took part in the SARS-CoV-2 response. Contracting CD4+ clones were located mainly in the CM and EM memory subsets, whereas CD8+ clones were found to be enriched in EMRA.

The sequencer was an Illumina NovaSeq 6000. TCRalpha and TCRbeta cDNA libraries were constructed by 5'RACE with constant-segment primers, with sample barcodes and unique molecular identifiers being introduced. RNA was extracted from every sample with Trizol reagent. Library amplification was performed in two PCR steps, and a second sample barcode and Illumina TruSeq adapters were introduced in the second step. Sequencing of the libraries was done on an Illumina NovaSeq, producing 2 x 150 bp paired-end reads. Concerning the study's data processing: Demultiplexing of reads and collapsing into UMI-guided consensus sequences were performed with migec v1.2.7. Using mixcr v2.1.11, the UMI consensuses were aligned to TRA and TRB V and J templates and assembled into clonotypes. Clonotypes were classified as expanded or contracted when called significant by both edgeR and NoisET, with noise models trained on biological replicates. edgeR calls used a false discovery rate-adjusted p below 0.01 and a log2 fold-change threshold of 1. As an exploratory analysis of dynamics, max-normalized trajectories of the 1000 most abundant clonotypes were examined by PCA with hierarchical clustering. Separately sequenced CD4+ and CD8+ repertoires were used to assign the CD4 or CD8 phenotype of responding clones. The public sequencing data were trimmed at Q25 with fastp and processed into clonotypes with MiXCR by TCRdb, which kept only in-frame beta chains. Each CDR3 protein appears once, grouped with its most common genes and DNA. What appears here as the V and J calls and clone size reflects TCRdb's work, not the paper's. The sample table shows roughly 180,000 distinct CDR3 sequences, and roughly 11% are seen once. Roughly 3.8% of the sample rests with the top ten.

Deletion took 1 base off V and 9 bases off J, with a span of 10 bases between the germline ends. The CDR3 measures 13 amino acids from cysteine to phenylalanine. Only the CDR3 part of the read is kept: 39 bases, read in frame from the first base. The germline V gene provides CDR1 SGHTA and CDR2 FQGNSA. Ficoll-Paque density gradient centrifugation was used to isolate PBMCs. The sequenced material came from PBMCs or a T cell subset sorted from them (not recorded which). The source is a man aged 18 to 35 who had mild COVID-19 (a few samples of this study predate the infection). The sample titles of this study are shuffled in the database, so cell type and time point are left out; the donor was told from shared clones. The sequence joins TRBV7-2 to TRBJ2-1; the D gene cannot be resolved reliably. The CDR3 reads CASSLDVRAEQFF. The nucleotide sequence is TGTGCCAGCAGCTTAGACGTTCGGGCTGAGCAGTTCTTC.